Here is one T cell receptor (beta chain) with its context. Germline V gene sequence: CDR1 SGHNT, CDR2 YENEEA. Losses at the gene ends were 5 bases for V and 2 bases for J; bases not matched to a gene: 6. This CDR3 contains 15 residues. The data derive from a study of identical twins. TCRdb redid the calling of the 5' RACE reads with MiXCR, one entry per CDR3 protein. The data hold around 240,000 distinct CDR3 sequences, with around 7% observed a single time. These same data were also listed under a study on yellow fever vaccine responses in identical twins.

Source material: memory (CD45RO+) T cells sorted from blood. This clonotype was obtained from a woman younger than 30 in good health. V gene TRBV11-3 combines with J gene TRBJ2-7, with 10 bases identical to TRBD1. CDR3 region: CASSGRTGGTYEQYF. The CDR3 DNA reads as TGTGCCAGCAGCGGACGGACAGGGGGTACCTACGAGCAGTACTTC.